Listed here are 17 T cell receptor beta chains from one sample, sequenced in a study of blood T cells in healthy people across ages. Next came a second PCR, run for about 7 to 12 cycles, which used a sample-barcoded 5' primer along with a J-beta primer mix. TCRdb re-derived calls from the 5' RACE reads in MiXCR, one entry per CDR3 protein. The repertoire holds roughly 700,000 distinct CDR3 sequences, with 49% as singletons. Sequenced material: blood. The receptors were sampled from a woman in her sixties in good health.

This clonotype has just one count. The V and J genes are TRBV7-2 and TRBJ2-1; 7 bases are a match to TRBD1. There are 15 residues in the CDR3. V was clipped by 5 bases and J by 0 bases; unmatched bases: 4. Looked up from germline, CDR1 is SGHTA and CDR2 is FQGNSA. This CDR3 is CASSVTGNSYNEQFF. DNA for the CDR3: TGTGCCAGCAGCGTGACAGGGAACTCCTACAATGAGCAGTTCTTC. The full variable domain, completed using reference TRBV7-2 and TRBJ2-1, is GAGVSQSPSNKVTEKGKDVELRCDPISGHTALYWYRQSLGQGLEFLIYFQGNSAPDKSGLPSDRFSAERTGGSVSTLTIQRTQQEDSAVYLCASSVTGNSYNEQFFGPGTRLTVL.

This clonotype appeared a few times. The V call is TRBV20-1, the J call TRBJ1-2; 7 bases align to TRBD1. Germline assignment: CDR1 DFQATT and CDR2 SNEGSKA (reference sequence). CDR3 size: 13 residues. J lost 4 bases, V lost 2 bases, and 4 bases had no gene match. CDR3 sequence: CSARQGGSYGYTF. The DNA of the CDR3 is TGCAGTGCTAGACAAGGGGGCTCCTATGGCTACACCTTC.

The chain couples TRBV5-1 to TRBJ1-2; D is possibly TRBD1 (6 bases). Per germline, CDR1 SGHRS and CDR2 YFSETQ. Trimming removed 4 bases at V and 7 bases at J, with 20 bases between. There are 15 residues in the CDR3. CDR3 DNA: TGCGCCAGCAGCCCTGGACAACAGGGTTTCGGTGGCTACACCTTC. The encoded protein is CASSPGQQGFGGYTF.

J is TRBJ2-1 and V is TRBV7-9, with a weak D call TRBD2 (6 bases). The germline V gene has CDR1 SEHNR and CDR2 FQNEAQ (reference sequence). The CDR3 is 16 amino acids. V lost 5 bases, J lost 5 bases, and 19 bases lay in between. CDR3 protein: CASSHGGGRVDNEQFF. Written as DNA, the CDR3 is TGTGCCAGCAGCCACGGGGGAGGCAGGGTTGACAATGAGCAGTTCTTC.

This clonotype was detected a few times. V and J are TRBV3-1 and TRBJ2-5; 7 nucleotides match TRBD2. Germline trimming cut 5 bases from V and 6 bases from J; bases unmatched to any gene: 12. Germline V lookup: CDR1 LGHDT, CDR2 YNNKEL (reference sequence). The CDR3 has 15 amino acids. The CDR3, as DNA: TGTGCCAGCAGCACCCTTAAAACGGGAGGAAAGACCCAGTACTTC. It translates to CASSTLKTGGKTQYF.

The chain is built from TRBV28 and TRBJ2-3; 8 nucleotides align to TRBD1. Germline V gene lookup returns CDR1 MDHEN and CDR2 SYDVKM. V shed 6 bases, J shed 2 bases, and the junction held 7 bases outside the gene matches. The CDR3 has 15 amino acids. CDR3 in DNA: TGTGCCAGCAGACATACAGGGGGTAACACAGATACGCAGTATTTT. Its translation is CASRHTGGNTDTQYF. The whole variable domain, remainder taken from reference TRBV28 and TRBJ2-3, is DVKVTQSSRYLVKRTGEKVFLECVQDMDHENMFWYRQDPGLGLRLIYFSYDVKMKEKGDIPEGYSVSREKKERFSLILESASTNQTSMYLCASRHTGGNTDTQYFGPGTRLTVL.

The V and J genes are TRBV20-1 and TRBJ2-5, with 7 bases fitting TRBD1. The J call may be faulty, since TRBJ2-7 better matches the DNA end. The CDR3 loop spans 14 amino acids. CDR1 is DFQATT, CDR2 SNEGSKA, per germline (reference sequence). DNA for the CDR3: TGCAGTGCTAGCGACAGGGCCCCTCGTTACGAGCAGTACTTC. Encoded protein: CSASDRAPRYEQYF.

This clonotype occurred once. One junction end does not reproduce the germline sequence, and a read error may be involved. V usage is TRBV3-1 and J usage is TRBJ1-2; D is ambiguous. Germline V lookup: CDR1 LGHDT, CDR2 YNNKEL (reference sequence). The CDR3 length is 12 residues. CDR3 in amino acids: CAGSRLKAGYTF. CDR3 DNA sequence: TGTGCCGGCAGCCGCCTCAAAGCTGGCTACACCTTC.

This clonotype was seen repeatedly, ten times or more. The J gene is TRBJ2-4, the V gene TRBV5-1; D is perhaps TRBD1 (5 bases). The germline V gene has CDR1 SGHRS and CDR2 YFSETQ. Trimming took 0 bases from V and 4 from J, leaving 8 bases between them. CDR3 size: 14 residues. The DNA of the CDR3 is TGCGCCAGCAGCTTGGGGGGCCTTAAAAACATTCAGTACTTC. Translation gives CASSLGGLKNIQYF.

Points on this clonotype: One end of the junction is discordant with germline, which a read error may explain. The chain uses TRBV2 and TRBJ2-3; tentatively, D is TRBD1 (6 bases). Germline CDR1 and CDR2: SNHLY and FYNNEI. The CDR3 extends over 15 amino acids. CDR3 loop: CASSPSTGYTDTRYF. The CDR3 coding sequence is TGTGCCAGCAGTCCCTCGACAGGCTACACAGATACGCGGTATTTT.

This chain uses TRBV20-1 with TRBJ1-1, with no clear D. Germline V gives CDR1 DFQATT, CDR2 SNEGSKA (reference sequence). Trimming removed 0 bases at V and 5 bases at J, with 10 bases between. The CDR3 is 13 amino acids. CDR3 bases: TGCAGTGCTAGAGATAGCGGGAAAACTGAAGCTTTCTTT. As protein: CSARDSGKTEAFF.

This chain links TRBV20-1 with TRBJ2-1; D is perhaps TRBD2 (6 bases). This CDR3 contains 14 residues. CDR1 is DFQATT, CDR2 SNEGSKA, per germline (reference sequence). Between the trimmed V and J ends, which lost 4 bases and 0 bases, there was a span of 10 bases. CDR3 sequence (DNA): TGCAGTGCTATAAAGCGGGTCTCCTACAATGAGCAGTTCTTC. Translated: CSAIKRVSYNEQFF.

A note on this clonotype: One end of the junction is discordant with germline, which a read error may explain. This chain uses TRBV12-3 or TRBV12-4 with TRBJ2-3; D gene uncertain. The CDR3 length is 15 residues. CDR3 region: CASSFSTAGADMQYF. CDR3 in DNA: TGTGCCAGCAGTTTCTCCACAGCAGGCGCAGATATGCAGTATTTT.

The CDR3, as DNA: TGTGCCAGCAGAGCCTTGGATTCACCCCTCCACTTT. Translation: CASRALDSPLHF. The genes are TRBV27 and TRBJ1-6; D is ambiguous. Germline V gives CDR1 MNHEY, CDR2 SMNVEV (reference sequence). The CDR3 totals 12 residues. Trimming shortened V by 6 bases and J by 8 bases, and 8 bases separated the two germline ends.

The table lists this clonotype with a few counts. J is TRBJ2-7 and V is TRBV4-3, with D possibly TRBD2 on 6 matching bases. CDR1 and CDR2 from the germline V gene are LGHNA and YSLEER. Trimming left V 4 bases short and J 0 bases short, with 10 bases between. The CDR3 length is 14 residues. The CDR3 loop is CASSRRLDSYEQYF. CDR3 coding DNA: TGCGCCAGCAGCCGTCGACTAGACTCCTACGAGCAGTACTTC.

This clonotype was observed a few times. The chain carries TRBV11-1 and TRBJ2-1; 13 bases are a match to TRBD2. The CDR3 extends over 16 amino acids. CDR1 and CDR2 from the germline V gene are SGHAT and FQDESV (reference sequence). The ends lost 5 bases at V and 4 bases at J; junction bases unmatched: 5. Here the CDR3 DNA reads TGTGCCAGCAGCCCCTTACTAGCGGGAGGGTACAATGAGCAGTTCTTC. As protein: CASSPLLAGGYNEQFF.

The V gene is TRBV20-1, the J gene TRBJ2-7, with D possibly being TRBD2 (6 bases). The better agreement between TRBJ2-5 and the DNA end casts doubt on the J call. The CDR3 consists of 15 residues. Per the germline V gene, CDR1 is DFQATT and CDR2 is SNEGSKA (reference sequence). CDR3 DNA sequence: TGCAGTGCTAGAAACGAAATAGCGGCGCAAGAGACCCAGTACTTC. Amino acids: CSARNEIAAQETQYF.